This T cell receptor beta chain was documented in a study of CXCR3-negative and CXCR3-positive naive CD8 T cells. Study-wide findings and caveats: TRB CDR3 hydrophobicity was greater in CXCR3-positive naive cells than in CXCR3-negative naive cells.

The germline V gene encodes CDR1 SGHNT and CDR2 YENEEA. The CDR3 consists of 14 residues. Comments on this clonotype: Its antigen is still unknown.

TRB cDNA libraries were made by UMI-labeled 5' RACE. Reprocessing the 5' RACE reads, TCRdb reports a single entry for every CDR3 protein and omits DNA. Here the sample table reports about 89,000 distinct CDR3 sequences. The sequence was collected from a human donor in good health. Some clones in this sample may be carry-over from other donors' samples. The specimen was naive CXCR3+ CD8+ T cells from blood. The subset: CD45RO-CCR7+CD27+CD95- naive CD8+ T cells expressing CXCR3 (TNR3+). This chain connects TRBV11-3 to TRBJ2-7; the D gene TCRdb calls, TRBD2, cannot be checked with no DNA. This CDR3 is CASSSAGGIYEQYF.